This T cell receptor beta chain was profiled in a study of cytomegalovirus exposure and HLA in healthy donors. Study outcomes and limitations: 150 or so TCR beta chains were listed as cytomegalovirus-associated. Because they were indistinguishable, some V segments, including TRBV6-2 and TRBV6-3, were excluded.

Germline CDR1 and CDR2: SSHAT and FNYEAQ (reference sequence). This CDR3 comprises 15 residues. With regard to this clone: Its antigen is not known. At one end the junction does not follow the germline gene, possibly because of a read error.

PCR employed 60 Vbeta and 13 Jbeta primers. Clones were read by immunoSEQ multiplex PCR, and TCRdb kept only the in-frame ones, dropping some. The table shows 190,000 or so clones, with 80% to 85% occurring only once. The TCR originated in a man in his forties or fifties in good health and CMV-seronegative. Input material: PBMCs. V and J are TRBV7-7 and TRBJ2-5; TRBD2 agrees at 8 bases. The CDR3 DNA is TGTGCTAGCAGCTTCGGTAGCGGGGCCTTAGAGACCCAGTACTTC. Its protein is CASSFGSGALETQYF.